The next 24 T cell receptor beta chains were all read from a single sample in a study of cytomegalovirus exposure and HLA in healthy donors. Vbeta (60) and Jbeta (13) primers were used in the PCR. Method: immunoSEQ multiplex PCR; TCRdb's copy keeps in-frame clones and lacks some. In the table there are roughly 220,000 clones, under 80% of which are singletons. The sample was PBMCs. Receptors were obtained from a woman aged 25 to 45 in good health and CMV-seronegative.

This clone has ten or more counts. This chain links TRBV30 with TRBJ1-4; D uncertain. The V end was cut by 4 bases, the J end by 8 bases, with 11 bases between. There are 12 residues in the CDR3. Germline CDR1 GTSNPN, CDR2 SVGIG (reference sequence). CDR3 nucleotide sequence: TGTGCCTGGAAGAGGGAGAGAGAAAAACTGTTTTTT. Amino acids: CAWKREREKLFF. Based on the CDR3 plus reference TRBV30 and TRBJ1-4, the full variable domain is SQTIHQWPATLVQPVGSPLSLECTVEGTSNPNLYWYRQAAGRGLQLLFYSVGIGQISSEVPQNLSASRPQDRQFILSSKKLLLSDSGFYLCAWKREREKLFFGSGTQLSVL.

This clone showed up many times. J is TRBJ2-7 and V is TRBV5-5; 11 bases align to TRBD2. This CDR3 has 14 residues. Trimming removed 2 bases from V and 5 bases from J; junction bases left unmatched: 3. Germline CDR1 and CDR2: SGHKS and YYEKEE (reference sequence). Here the CDR3 DNA reads TGTGCCAGCAGCTTACTAGCGGGAGACGACGAGCAGTACTTC. The encoded protein is CASSLLAGDDEQYF.

This clone was picked up one time. The V and J genes are TRBV12-5 and TRBJ1-6, with 8 bases fitting TRBD1. The length of the CDR3 is 15 residues. Germline assignment: CDR1 LGHNT and CDR2 FRNRAP. The J segment lost 8 bases and the V segment lost 5 bases, leaving 8 bases of the junction unmatched. As DNA, the CDR3 is TGTGCTAGTGGTCCCCAGGGGGCATCGGATTCACCCCTCCACTTT. Translating it yields CASGPQGASDSPLHF.

This chain connects TRBV6-5 to TRBJ1-1; 10 bases are shared with TRBD1. V lost 5 bases to trimming and J lost 3 bases; unmatched junction nucleotides: 6. The CDR3 is made up of 15 amino acids. Germline CDR1 and CDR2: MNHEY and SVGAGI. The CDR3 loop reads CASSSPDRGDTEAFF. DNA for the CDR3: TGTGCCAGCAGTAGCCCGGACAGGGGGGACACTGAAGCTTTCTTT.

The chain combines TRBV7-6 with TRBJ2-1; maybe TRBD2 (6 bases). Germline CDR1 reads SGHVS; CDR2 reads FNYEAQ. V shed 0 bases and J shed 8 bases, with 8 bases lying between them. The CDR3 length is 13 residues. CDR3: CASSLAGSDEQFF. CDR3 DNA: TGTGCCAGCAGCTTAGCCGGGAGTGATGAGCAGTTCTTC.

The rearrangement links TRBV6-6 to TRBJ1-2; no reliable D call. Per the germline V gene, CDR1 is MNHNY and CDR2 is SVGAGI (reference sequence). The CDR3 runs to 13 residues. V lost 4 bases, J lost 6 bases, and 12 bases lay in between. CDR3 sequence reads: CASSSPSANGYTF. The CDR3 DNA sequence: TGTGCCAGCAGTTCCCCCAGCGCTAATGGCTACACCTTC.

This rearrangement joins TRBV5-4 to TRBJ1-2; 9 bases agree with TRBD1. Unmatched junction bases numbered 9, after V lost 4 bases and J lost 2 bases. CDR3 length: 16 amino acids. Germline assignment: CDR1 SGHNT and CDR2 YYREEE (reference sequence). CDR3 sequence reads: CASSPPGGQGNYGYTF. The CDR3 nucleotides are TGTGCCAGCAGCCCCCCAGGAGGACAGGGGAACTATGGCTACACCTTC.

In its sample, this clone was seen a few times. V usage is TRBV10-3 and J usage is TRBJ1-1; the D gene is possibly TRBD1 (6 bases). V lost 7 bases to trimming and J lost 1 base, with 7 bases between them. Germline loops: CDR1 ENHRY, CDR2 SYGVKD. The CDR3 covers 12 residues. DNA for the CDR3: TGTGCCATCAAGGGGGAGAACACTGAAGCTTTCTTT. Residues: CAIKGENTEAFF.

The V gene is TRBV6-5, the J gene TRBJ1-2; D might be TRBD1 (6 bases). The CDR3 contains 14 residues. The V end was cut by 5 bases, the J end by 5 bases, with 15 bases between. CDR1 and CDR2 (germline): MNHEY, SVGAGI. The chain's CDR3 is CASSQLAGVYGYTF. In nucleotides, the CDR3 is TGTGCCAGCAGTCAGTTGGCAGGGGTTTATGGCTACACCTTC.

The chain joins TRBV7-9 to TRBJ2-2; tentatively, D is TRBD1 (5 bases). Germline CDR1 reads SEHNR; CDR2 reads FQNEAQ (reference sequence). CDR3 length equals 17 residues. V was cut by 0 bases and J by 0 bases, with 11 bases left in between. The CDR3, as DNA: TGTGCCAGCAGCTTAGCGTCGACAGCCGCGAACACCGGGGAGCTGTTTTTT. Encoded protein: CASSLASTAANTGELFF.

This clone appeared a single time. The chain has TRBV6-5 and TRBJ1-2, with TRBD1 matching 7 bases. Germline-derived CDR1 and CDR2 are MNHEY and SVGAGI. The CDR3 covers 14 residues. V shed 5 bases, J shed 4 bases, and the junction held 7 bases outside the gene matches. The DNA of the CDR3 is TGTGCCAGCAGTGCGCTACAGGGGAGCTATGGCTACACCTTC. This gives the protein CASSALQGSYGYTF.

The chain links TRBV30 to TRBJ1-6; D is perhaps TRBD1 (5 bases). Between the trimmed V and J ends, which lost 2 bases and 10 bases, there was a span of 27 bases. The germline V gene has CDR1 GTSNPN and CDR2 SVGIG (reference sequence). This CDR3 has 18 amino acids. The CDR3: CAWSLGTGLRPGESPLHF. In DNA, the CDR3 is TGTGCCTGGAGTTTGGGAACCGGGCTCCGCCCGGGGGAGTCACCCCTCCACTTT. Full variable domain (outside the CDR3, taken from reference TRBV30 and TRBJ1-6): SQTIHQWPATLVQPVGSPLSLECTVEGTSNPNLYWYRQAAGRGLQLLFYSVGIGQISSEVPQNLSASRPQDRQFILSSKKLLLSDSGFYLCAWSLGTGLRPGESPLHFGNGTRLTVT.

This clone has a handful of counts. The CDR3 loop reads CASSARDRVREQYF. CDR3 nucleotide sequence: TGTGCCAGTAGTGCCCGGGACAGGGTGCGGGAGCAGTACTTC. V is TRBV19 and J is TRBJ2-7; 9 bases line up with TRBD1. The CDR3 loop spans 14 amino acids. J was trimmed by 7 bases and V by 5 bases; bases with no gene match: 9. The germline V gene encodes CDR1 LNHDA and CDR2 SQIVND (reference sequence).

This chain links TRBV9 with TRBJ1-6, with 7 nucleotides matching TRBD1. With 0 bases clipped from V and 10 bases from J, the junction kept 7 bases outside the gene matches. CDR3 length: 15 residues. The germline CDR1 and CDR2 sequences are SGDLS and YYNGEE. In nucleotides, the CDR3 is TGTGCCAGCAGCGTAGACGACAGGGTCAGGTCACCCCTCCACTTT. As protein: CASSVDDRVRSPLHF. Together with reference TRBV9 and TRBJ1-6, the CDR3 gives the full variable domain: DSGVTQTPKHLITATGQRVTLRCSPRSGDLSVYWYQQSLDQGLQFLIQYYNGEERAKGNILERFSAQQFPDLHSELNLSSLELGDSALYFCASSVDDRVRSPLHFGNGTRLTVT.

The rearrangement uses TRBV19 and TRBJ1-6; 7 nucleotides align to TRBD1. Germline CDR1 and CDR2: LNHDA and SQIVND (reference sequence). The CDR3 runs to 15 residues. Losses at the gene ends were 5 bases for V and 8 bases for J; bases not matched to a gene: 9. CDR3 protein: CASSSRQGSYSPLHF. Here the CDR3 DNA reads TGTGCCAGTAGTTCCCGACAGGGTTCTTATTCACCCCTCCACTTT.

This sequence joins TRBV27 and TRBJ1-5; 8 bases align to TRBD1. The V segment lost 5 bases and the J segment 7 bases; nucleotides outside the gene matches: 10. CDR3 size: 15 residues. Germline V gene lookup returns CDR1 MNHEY and CDR2 SMNVEV (reference sequence). The DNA for the CDR3 is TGTGCCAGCAGTCCAACCAGGGGGCTACGGCAGCCCCAGCATTTT. It codes for CASSPTRGLRQPQHF.

The chain carries TRBV16 and TRBJ2-2, with D possibly TRBD2 on 5 matching bases. Germline-derived CDR1 and CDR2 are KGHSY and FQNENV. Deletions cut 4 bases from V and 5 bases from J, with 8 bases between. The CDR3 is 13 residues long. CDR3 sequence reads: CASSPDYTGELFF. The CDR3 region has the DNA TGTGCCAGCAGCCCAGACTATACCGGGGAGCTGTTTTTT.

The chain combines TRBV6-5 with TRBJ1-1; D perhaps matches TRBD1 (6 bases). The CDR3 is made up of 15 amino acids. Germline V gene lookup returns CDR1 MNHEY and CDR2 SVGAGI. Trimming left V 7 bases short and J 1 base short, with 16 bases between. In nucleotides, the CDR3 is TGTGCCAGCAAAGGGGGAAGGGGCGCGAACACTGAAGCTTTCTTT. Protein sequence: CASKGGRGANTEAFF.

The CDR3 sequence is CASSPPGGEQYF. CDR3 nucleotide sequence: TGTGCCAGCAGCCCCCCAGGGGGCGAGCAGTACTTC. This chain joins TRBV11-2 and TRBJ2-7; 7 bases are a match to TRBD1. From germline, CDR1 is SGHAT and CDR2 FQNNGV. V lost 5 bases to trimming and J lost 6 bases; unmatched junction nucleotides: 4. There are 12 residues in the CDR3.

This clone has more than one count but fewer than ten. V gene TRBV6-6 combines with J gene TRBJ1-2; no definite D call. The CDR3 is 14 amino acids. Germline CDR1 is MNHNY and CDR2 is SVGAGI (reference sequence). Trimming stripped 0 bases from V and 1 base from J, with 6 bases between. CDR3 in DNA: TGTGCCAGCAGTTACTCAGCGAGTAACTATGGCTACACCTTC. It specifies CASSYSASNYGYTF.

The chain joins TRBV6-1 to TRBJ1-6, with 7 positions matching TRBD1. V lost 6 bases to trimming and J lost 7 bases; unmatched junction nucleotides: 6. The CDR3 totals 14 residues. Germline V CDR1 and CDR2: MNHNS, SASEGT. CDR3 bases: TGTGCCAGCAGGAGGGACAGCGTAAATTCACCCCTCCACTTT. Residues: CASRRDSVNSPLHF.

V gene TRBV7-8 combines with J gene TRBJ2-7; D is perhaps TRBD2 (6 bases). Trimming removed 2 bases at V and 0 bases at J, with 14 bases between. Germline values: CDR1 SGHVS, CDR2 FQNEAQ. The CDR3 length is 16 residues. The chain's CDR3 is CASSLRSAGSSYEQYF. Here the CDR3 DNA reads TGTGCCAGCAGCTTAAGGTCAGCGGGTAGCTCCTACGAGCAGTACTTC.

The J gene is TRBJ1-5, the V gene TRBV1; no DNA check was done on the table's D call, TRBD1. TRBV1 is a pseudogene segment. CDR3 length: 13 amino acids. CDR3 DNA: TGCACCGAGACAGGGGGGTCGTGTCAGCCCCAGCATTTT. It yields the protein CTETGGSCQPQHF.

The gene calls are TRBV25-1 and TRBJ1-1; D is possibly TRBD1 (6 bases). CDR3 length: 16 residues. Germline CDR1 and CDR2: MGHDK and SYGVNS. The V gene lost 5 bases and the J gene lost 7 bases, with 23 bases spanning the gap. This CDR3 reads CASSRGGRRRSGEAFF. CDR3 sequence (DNA): TGTGCCAGCAGTCGTGGGGGCCGGCGTCGGTCGGGTGAAGCTTTCTTT.